One sample yielded the 25 T cell receptor beta chains listed below, sequenced in a study of response to subunit inactivated influenza vaccine. TCRdb reprocessed the RT-PCR reads via MiXCR and lists one record per CDR3 protein. Of over 400,000 distinct CDR3 sequences detected, 10% to 15% appear once; the ten largest clones hold roughly 14%. The source was PBMCs from blood, collected roughly 45 days after vaccination. These receptors were obtained from a man aged 50 or older who received an inactivated influenza vaccine.

With respect to this clonotype: The junction departs from germline at one end; a sequencing error may be responsible. The chain has TRBV7-7 and TRBJ2-5; no reliable D call. This CDR3 has 14 residues. Germline CDR1 reads SSHAT; CDR2 reads FNYEAQ (reference sequence). The CDR3 DNA sequence: TGTGCTAGCAGCGATCTTCAAAGGAGAGAGACCCAGTACTTC. It translates to CASSDLQRRETQYF.

This clonotype was detected a few times. V gene TRBV6-5 combines with J gene TRBJ2-1; 7 nucleotides line up with TRBD1. The CDR3 covers 16 residues. Trimming took 4 bases from V and 12 from J; bases not matched to a gene: 18. Per germline, CDR1 MNHEY and CDR2 SVGAGI. This CDR3 reads CASSSLRQGWGYRQFF. DNA of the CDR3: TGTGCCAGCAGTTCGTTAAGACAGGGTTGGGGATATAGGCAGTTCTTC.

The chain recombines TRBV7-4 with TRBJ1-5; a weak D match, TRBD1 (5 bases). The CDR3 consists of 16 residues. Germline V lookup: CDR1 SGHVT, CDR2 SQSDAQ. Trimming took 5 bases from V and 2 from J, leaving 16 bases between them. The CDR3 DNA is TGTGCCAGCAGCGGGCCGAAGGGGTTTGGCAATCAGCCCCAGCATTTT. This codes for CASSGPKGFGNQPQHF.

The gene calls are TRBV11-2 and TRBJ2-7; 7 nucleotides align to TRBD2. J was trimmed by 12 bases and V by 5 bases; bases with no gene match: 13. CDR1 is SGHAT, CDR2 FQNNGV, per germline. There are 13 residues in the CDR3. CDR3 amino acids: CASSIQTSAVGYF. The CDR3 bases are TGTGCCAGCAGCATACAAACTAGCGCCGTGGGGTACTTC.

This clonotype was seen more than once but under ten times. This chain links TRBV6-5 with TRBJ2-7; 10 positions match TRBD2. The germline V gene has CDR1 MNHEY and CDR2 SVGAGI. The CDR3 spans 17 residues. J gave up 2 bases and V 3 bases, and 10 bases lay outside the gene matches. CDR3 sequence reads: CASSYSSAGGGTYEQYF. CDR3 coding DNA: TGTGCCAGCAGTTATTCTTCAGCGGGAGGGGGGACCTACGAGCAGTACTTC.

This chain joins TRBV28 and TRBJ2-3, with TRBD2 as a possible D gene (5 bases). The V end lost 2 bases, the J end lost 0 bases, and 15 bases lay between the germline ends. Germline loops: CDR1 MDHEN, CDR2 SYDVKM. The CDR3 consists of 17 residues. CDR3 DNA sequence: TGTGCCAGCAGTTTACGTACTCTAGCACCAAGCACAGATACGCAGTATTTT. It codes for CASSLRTLAPSTDTQYF.

This clonotype was picked up a small number of times. The genes are TRBV7-6 and TRBJ2-2; TRBD2 matches 12 bases. This CDR3 contains 16 residues. Germline values: CDR1 SGHVS, CDR2 FNYEAQ. The V and J ends lost 10 bases and 0 bases, in that order; junction bases with no gene match: 6. CDR3 amino acids: CAIPLAGGTNTGELFF. The CDR3 DNA reads as TGTGCCATCCCTCTAGCGGGAGGGACGAACACCGGGGAGCTGTTTTTT.

This clonotype has ten or more counts. The chain joins TRBV2 to TRBJ2-5; perhaps TRBD1 as D (5 bases). The germline V gene has CDR1 SNHLY and CDR2 FYNNEI. Trimming pared 4 bases from V and 13 bases from J, leaving 13 bases between. The CDR3 length is 11 residues. The CDR3 reads CASSVLDNSYF. The CDR3 coding sequence is TGTGCCAGCAGTGTTTTGGACAACTCGTACTTC.

This clonotype was picked up a small number of times. The genes are TRBV11-2 and TRBJ2-5; D might be TRBD1 or TRBD2, each matching 5 bases. Germline V gene lookup returns CDR1 SGHAT and CDR2 FQNNGV. Deletions cut 5 bases from V and 8 bases from J, with 12 bases between. CDR3 size: 12 residues. CDR3 in amino acids: CASSPQRGTQYF. The CDR3 region has the DNA TGTGCCAGCAGCCCCCAGAGGGGAACCCAGTACTTC.

The V and J genes are TRBV5-1 and TRBJ2-6; D is possibly TRBD1 (6 bases). V was clipped by 2 bases and J by 0 bases, with 9 bases between them. The CDR3 consists of 16 residues. Germline CDR1 SGHRS, CDR2 YFSETQ. CDR3 in DNA: TGCGCCAGCAGCTTACAGGACAGCTCTGGGGCCAACGTCCTGACTTTC. Translation gives CASSLQDSSGANVLTF.

This clonotype was observed a few times. The chain combines TRBV10-3 with TRBJ2-1, with TRBD2 identical over 8 bases. Germline V lookup: CDR1 ENHRY, CDR2 SYGVKD. Trimming removed 9 bases from V and 3 bases from J; junction bases left unmatched: 4. The CDR3 spans 13 residues. The CDR3 protein is CAMRGAGYNEQFF. For the CDR3, the DNA is TGTGCCATGCGGGGGGCTGGCTACAATGAGCAGTTCTTC.

The CDR3 DNA is TGCAGCGTGGCGCAAATGGCTAGCGGGAAGGGGTTCTTC. This gives the protein CSVAQMASGKGFF. This chain links TRBV29-1 with TRBJ2-1; 9 bases agree with TRBD2. Germline trimming cut 6 bases from V and 15 bases from J; bases unmatched to any gene: 15. Germline V gives CDR1 SQVTM, CDR2 ANQGSEA. The CDR3 consists of 13 residues.

There are a few counts of this clonotype. V gene TRBV24-1 combines with J gene TRBJ2-1; D gene uncertain. Germline loops: CDR1 KGHDR, CDR2 SFDVKD. The CDR3 sequence is 14 residues long. The ends were cut back, 3 bases at V and 7 bases at J, with 12 bases in the middle. In DNA form, the CDR3 reads TGTGCCACCAGTGATACTAACCTGGGGAATGAGCAGTTCTTC. Amino acid sequence: CATSDTNLGNEQFF.

The rearrangement links TRBV6-2 or TRBV6-3 to TRBJ2-3; D is perhaps TRBD1 (6 bases). CDR1 is MNHEY and CDR2 is SVGEGT in the germline V gene. Trimming cost V 2 bases and J 0 bases, with 15 bases left between them. The CDR3 has 17 residues. In DNA form, the CDR3 reads TGTGCCAGCAGTTACCCCCCGTGGGGGCCTAGCACAGATACGCAGTATTTT. Translated, it gives CASSYPPWGPSTDTQYF.

The chain carries TRBV20-1 and TRBJ1-2, with 7 bases identical to TRBD1. The CDR3 sequence is 13 residues long. The V gene's germline CDR1 is DFQATT and CDR2 SNEGSKA (reference sequence). The CDR3 DNA reads as TGCAGGGCTGGGACAGACATTTCCTATGGCTACACCTTC. It encodes CRAGTDISYGYTF.

This clonotype was counted a few times. This chain links TRBV20-1 with TRBJ2-1; no firm D call. There are 14 residues in the CDR3. Per germline, CDR1 DFQATT and CDR2 SNEGSKA (reference sequence). Trimming pared 4 bases from V and 4 bases from J, leaving 14 bases between. CDR3: CSANLGIRYNEQFF. The CDR3 DNA is TGCAGTGCTAACTTGGGGATCAGGTACAATGAGCAGTTCTTC.

This clonotype was found a few times. The chain has TRBV12-3 or TRBV12-4 and TRBJ1-4, with D maybe TRBD1 (6 bases). This CDR3 spans 15 amino acids. The V gene lost 2 bases and the J gene lost 7 bases, with 14 bases spanning the gap. CDR3 protein: CASSLSGGGSEKLFF. The CDR3 region has the DNA TGTGCCAGCAGTTTATCGGGAGGGGGGAGTGAAAAACTGTTTTTT.

The gene calls are TRBV20-1 and TRBJ2-1; tentatively, D is TRBD1 or TRBD2 (5 bases each). Germline values: CDR1 DFQATT, CDR2 SNEGSKA (reference sequence). This CDR3 spans 14 amino acids. The germline V and J ends were trimmed by 3 bases and 0 bases, with 9 bases remaining between them. CDR3 amino acids: CSARKGSSYNEQFF. The DNA of the CDR3 is TGCAGTGCTAGGAAGGGGAGCTCCTACAATGAGCAGTTCTTC.

The chain is built from TRBV6-4 and TRBJ2-1; TRBD1 aligns across 11 bases. Germline CDR1 reads MRHNA; CDR2 reads SNTAGT. This CDR3 spans 14 amino acids. With V trimmed by 3 bases and J by 10 bases, 5 bases remained unmatched. Here the CDR3 reads CASSDGTGGREQFF. The CDR3 nucleotides are TGTGCCAGCAGTGATGGGACAGGGGGAAGGGAGCAGTTCTTC.

V usage is TRBV4-3 and J usage is TRBJ2-6; 7 bases match TRBD1. The CDR3 spans 18 residues. The germline CDR1 and CDR2 sequences are LGHNA and YSLEER. The junction had 6 bases not matched to a gene; V was cut back by 1 base and J by 0 bases. The CDR3, as DNA: TGCGCCAGCAGCCAAGCGGGACAGAGGAGCTCTGGGGCCAACGTCCTGACTTTC. Translated, it gives CASSQAGQRSSGANVLTF.

This clonotype was seen a handful of times. The rearrangement links TRBV6-1 to TRBJ2-5; the D gene could be TRBD1 or TRBD2 (5 bases each). CDR3 length equals 14 residues. Germline values: CDR1 MNHNS, CDR2 SASEGT. The germline V and J ends were trimmed by 7 bases and 4 bases, with 16 bases remaining between them. CDR3 amino acids: CASKSGRVGETQYF. In DNA form, the CDR3 reads TGTGCCAGCAAAAGCGGCAGGGTCGGAGAGACCCAGTACTTC.

This clonotype was picked up a small number of times. The chain recombines TRBV20-1 with TRBJ1-6; tentatively, D is TRBD1 (5 bases). This CDR3 has 14 residues. Germline loops: CDR1 DFQATT, CDR2 SNEGSKA (reference sequence). V gave up 0 bases and J gave up 8 bases, with 11 bases separating them. For the CDR3, the DNA is TGCAGTGCTAGAGATCCCGGGGGTTATTCACCCCTCCACTTT. Its translation is CSARDPGGYSPLHF.

The rearrangement uses TRBV24-1 and TRBJ2-5; 8 bases line up with TRBD2. Germline values: CDR1 KGHDR, CDR2 SFDVKD. Trimming took 4 bases from V and 1 from J; bases not matched to a gene: 7. The CDR3 consists of 16 residues. The CDR3 loop is CATSELGTSFQETQYF. DNA for the CDR3: TGTGCCACCAGTGAACTCGGGACTAGTTTCCAAGAGACCCAGTACTTC.

This chain links TRBV18 with TRBJ2-1; TRBD2 is a possible D gene (6 bases). Germline assignment: CDR1 KGHSH and CDR2 LQKENI. V lost 6 bases, J lost 4 bases, and 10 bases lay in between. This CDR3 is built from 13 residues. The CDR3 nucleotides are TGTGCCAGCTCCAAGGACTATTACAATGAGCAGTTCTTC. Its translation is CASSKDYYNEQFF.

The V call is TRBV11-2, the J call TRBJ2-1; 8 bases line up with TRBD1. Germline CDR1 and CDR2: SGHAT and FQNNGV. The J segment lost 10 bases and the V segment lost 2 bases, leaving 1 base of the junction unmatched. This CDR3 is 12 amino acids long. This CDR3 reads CASSLQGAEQFF. CDR3 DNA: TGTGCCAGCAGCTTACAGGGGGCGGAGCAGTTCTTC.